A single T cell receptor (beta chain) is shown here with its context. Antigen specificity is unknown. The ends were cut back, 5 bases at V and 3 bases at J, with 10 bases in the middle. The CDR3 is made up of 13 amino acids. The germline V gene encodes CDR1 LNHDA and CDR2 SQIVND (reference sequence). TCRdb keeps only in-frame clones here, not all; method: immunoSEQ multiplex PCR. This table has about 20,000 clones, under 75% appearing once. Before any sequencing was done, the ViraFEST assay used viral peptide pools to expand antigen-specific CD4+ T cells. Having been cultured for roughly 11 days, the cells underwent CD4+ T cell isolation. Having tested negative for nucleocapsid antibodies, the vaccine recipients showed no prior SARS-CoV-2 infection. Two million PBMC per well received 10 IU/ml IL-2 and approximately 9.2 ug/ml peptides in culture. This specimen comes from a study of vaccination effects on CD4 cells after COVID-19. Study overall: Participants were given two doses of BNT162b2 or mRNA-1273 vaccine.

Whole-study findings and limits: Marked contraction was observed in infection-induced and vaccine-induced clones late after vaccination.

The receptor comes from a human donor who received a COVID-19 vaccine. This chain joins TRBV19 and TRBJ1-2, with D possibly TRBD1 on 6 matching bases. Sequenced material: CD4+ T cells from PBMCs cultured with HCoV-NL63 spike peptides, taken before COVID-19 vaccination. CDR3 sequence reads: CASSENRDYGYTF. The CDR3 coding sequence is TGTGCCAGTAGTGAAAACAGGGACTATGGCTACACCTTC.